This entry lists 8 T cell receptor beta chains sequenced from one sample in a study of T cell changes during pregnancy in multiple sclerosis. Only in-frame clones appear in the TCRdb table, and some are missing; sequencing was by immunoSEQ multiplex PCR. The table includes fewer than 45,000 clones, 70% to 90% detected once. The starting material was CD8+ T cells from peripheral blood mononuclear cells, obtained after pregnancy. All receptors come from a female donor in good health, enrolled as a control in a pregnancy study.

The chain is built from TRBV19 and TRBJ1-1; 9 positions agree with TRBD1. Germline V gene data show CDR1 as LNHDA and CDR2 as SQIVND (reference sequence). The CDR3 is 17 amino acids. V shed 7 bases, J shed 0 bases, and the junction held 12 bases outside the gene matches. This CDR3 is CASTYTGGLAMNTEAFF. CDR3 nucleotide sequence: TGTGCCAGTACGTACACAGGGGGCTTAGCTATGAACACTGAAGCTTTCTTT.

The V gene is TRBV5-4, the J gene TRBJ2-3; the D gene is possibly TRBD1 (5 bases). The germline V gene has CDR1 SGHNT and CDR2 YYREEE (reference sequence). Trimming removed 4 bases from V and 4 bases from J, with 22 bases in between. CDR3 length equals 17 residues. CDR3 in amino acids: CASSLQVSGWGADTQYF. In DNA form, the CDR3 reads TGTGCCAGCAGCCTTCAAGTTTCGGGTTGGGGCGCAGATACGCAGTATTTT.

This clone was seen only once. This sequence joins TRBV13 and TRBJ1-6; 8 nucleotides line up with TRBD1. The CDR3 covers 16 residues. Losses at the gene ends were 5 bases for V and 8 bases for J; bases not matched to a gene: 11. CDR1 is PRHDT and CDR2 is FYEKMQ in the germline V gene (reference sequence). The CDR3 here is CASSAKGGTGYSPLHF. CDR3 sequence (DNA): TGTGCCAGCAGCGCAAAGGGCGGGACAGGTTATTCACCCCTCCACTTT. Filled out from reference TRBV13 and TRBJ1-6, the complete variable domain reads AAGVIQSPRHLIKEKRETATLKCYPIPRHDTVYWYQQGPGQDPQFLISFYEKMQSDKGSIPDRFSAQQFSDYHSELNMSSLELGDSALYFCASSAKGGTGYSPLHFGNGTRLTVT.

J is TRBJ1-1 and V is TRBV4-3; a weak D match, TRBD1 (5 bases). The CDR3 extends over 14 amino acids. The germline V gene encodes CDR1 LGHNA and CDR2 YSLEER. Trimming cost V 0 bases and J 7 bases, with 12 bases left between them. The CDR3 DNA reads TGCGCCAGCAGCCAAGATTTAGCCAGGGTTGAAGCTTTCTTT. Its protein product is CASSQDLARVEAFF.

V gene TRBV7-9 combines with J gene TRBJ1-2; 11 nucleotides align to TRBD1. The J segment lost 3 bases and the V segment lost 5 bases, leaving 11 bases of the junction unmatched. From germline, CDR1 is SEHNR and CDR2 FQNEAQ (reference sequence). This CDR3 contains 17 residues. The CDR3 DNA follows: TGTGCCAGCAGCCCGCAGTCGGGACAGGGGGAGGACTATGGCTACACCTTC. Translated: CASSPQSGQGEDYGYTF.

CDR3 sequence reads: CASSLTLALGAEEAFF. Here the CDR3 DNA reads TGTGCCAGCAGCCTCACCCTGGCCCTAGGGGCTGAGGAAGCTTTCTTT. This chain links TRBV7-8 with TRBJ1-1, with D perhaps matching TRBD1 (5 bases). The V end lost 5 bases, the J end lost 8 bases, and 24 bases lay between the germline ends. The CDR3 sequence is 16 residues long. Germline-derived CDR1 and CDR2 are SGHVS and FQNEAQ.

The gene calls are TRBV2 and TRBJ2-6; 7 bases are a match to TRBD1. The CDR3 runs to 17 residues. V lost 7 bases, J lost 0 bases, and 9 bases stayed unmatched. In germline, CDR1 is SNHLY, CDR2 FYNNEI. CDR3 sequence (DNA): TGTGCCAGCAAAACCCGGGACAGACGCTCTGGGGCCAACGTCCTGACTTTC. Protein product: CASKTRDRRSGANVLTF.

The chain carries TRBV7-6 and TRBJ2-3, with a tentative D call TRBD2 (6 bases). The CDR3 sequence is 15 residues long. Germline V CDR1 and CDR2: SGHVS, FNYEAQ. Trimming cost V 0 bases and J 4 bases, with 11 bases left between them. CDR3 region: CASSLAPEGPDTQYF. In DNA form, the CDR3 reads TGTGCCAGCAGCTTAGCCCCGGAGGGGCCAGATACGCAGTATTTT.